This T cell receptor (beta chain) was retrieved from a study of CD8 T cells in ankylosing spondylitis. Researchers built TCR beta libraries using quantitative 5'-RACE with molecular barcodes. One entry per CDR3 protein, called by TCRdb with MiXCR from the 5' RACE reads. This sample yields roughly 350,000 distinct CDR3 sequences, of which 8% are seen a single time; 13% to 15% belongs to the top ten. This clonotype was picked up many times. The antigen is unknown. Germline CDR1 is SGHRS and CDR2 is YFSETQ. The CDR3 is 17 amino acids. The V and J ends lost 0 bases and 4 bases respectively, with 19 bases between them. Findings and caveats of the study: A motif in TCR beta, a set of about eight highly homologous variants, appeared characteristic of ankylosing spondylitis blood. Those disease-linked clones were CD8+; they were also relatively rare in peripheral blood. As reported, disease-linked clones showed significant enrichment in matched ankylosing spondylitis synovial fluid.

Sequenced input: blood, either unsorted or a sorted T cell fraction (not recorded which). The receptor comes from a male donor with ankylosing spondylitis. The chain recombines TRBV5-1 with TRBJ1-1; D uncertain. The CDR3 here is CASSLVNGMWAGTEAFF. As DNA, the CDR3 is TGCGCCAGCAGCTTGGTTAACGGAATGTGGGCAGGCACTGAAGCTTTCTTT.